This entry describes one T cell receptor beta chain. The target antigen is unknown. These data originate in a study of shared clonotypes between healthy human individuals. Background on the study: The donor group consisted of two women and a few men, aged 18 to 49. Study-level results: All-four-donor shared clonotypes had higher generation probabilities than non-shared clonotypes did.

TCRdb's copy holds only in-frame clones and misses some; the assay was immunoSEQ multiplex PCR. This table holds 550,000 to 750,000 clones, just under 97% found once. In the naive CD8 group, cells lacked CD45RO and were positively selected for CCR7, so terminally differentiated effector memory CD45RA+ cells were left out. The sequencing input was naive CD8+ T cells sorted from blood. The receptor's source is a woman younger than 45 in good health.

The CDR3 DNA sequence: TGTGCCAGCAGCTTGGAGACCGGGACTGCATACGAGCAGTACTTC. Protein: CASSLETGTAYEQYF. The genes are TRBV7-6 and TRBJ2-7, with D perhaps matching TRBD2 (6 bases). Germline lookup yields CDR1 SGHVS and CDR2 FNYEAQ. There are 15 residues in the CDR3. Trimming took off 3 bases at V and 4 bases at J, with 16 bases between the two ends.